What follows are 9 T cell receptor beta chains derived from one specimen sequenced in a study of neurological immune-mediated disorders. One entry per CDR3 protein, called by TCRdb with MiXCR from the 5' RACE reads. The sample holds about 50,000 distinct CDR3 sequences, approximately 16% seen once. What was sequenced was PBMCs. All receptors derive from a man in his sixties in good health.

This clonotype was counted at least ten times. This chain links TRBV7-9 with TRBJ1-2; D uncertain. The CDR3 length is 15 residues. Germline CDR1 SEHNR, CDR2 FQNEAQ (reference sequence). Trimming removed 2 bases from V and 0 bases from J, with 10 bases in between. CDR3 sequence reads: CASSLWAASNYGYTF. Here the CDR3 DNA reads TGTGCCAGCAGCTTATGGGCTGCCTCTAACTATGGCTACACCTTC.

This clonotype was seen ten or more times. The chain joins TRBV7-2 to TRBJ2-3; 7 bases are a match to TRBD1. The CDR3 extends over 12 amino acids. V dropped 7 bases and J dropped 7; count of bases not matched to a gene: 5. Germline CDR1 is SGHTA and CDR2 is FQGNSA. The CDR3 loop is CASIDRVNTQYF. Here the CDR3 DNA reads TGTGCCAGCATCGACAGGGTCAATACGCAGTATTTT.

This clonotype showed up many times. V usage is TRBV5-1 and J usage is TRBJ2-3, with 9 nucleotides matching TRBD2. Trimming removed 0 bases from V and 2 bases from J; junction bases left unmatched: 13. The germline V gene encodes CDR1 SGHRS and CDR2 YFSETQ. The CDR3 runs to 19 residues. The CDR3 loop is CASSLGRAGGPKNTDTQYF. The DNA for the CDR3 is TGCGCCAGCAGCTTGGGCCGGGCGGGAGGGCCTAAGAACACAGATACGCAGTATTTT. Looking up the rest from reference TRBV5-1 and TRBJ2-3 gives the full variable domain: KAGVTQTPRYLIKTRGQQVTLSCSPISGHRSVSWYQQTPGQGLQFLFEYFSETQRNKGNFPGRFSGRQFSNSRSEMNVSTLELGDSALYLCASSLGRAGGPKNTDTQYFGPGTRLTVL.

This clonotype showed up many times. The V call is TRBV20-1, the J call TRBJ2-3; 8 nucleotides line up with TRBD1. The V and J ends lost 6 bases and 2 bases, in that order; junction bases with no gene match: 7. The length of the CDR3 is 14 residues. Germline-derived CDR1 and CDR2 are DFQATT and SNEGSKA (reference sequence). The CDR3 spells CSAVRTGPTDTQYF. The CDR3 DNA reads TGCAGTGCCGTCCGGACAGGGCCCACAGATACGCAGTATTTT.

The table lists this clonotype with many counts. CDR3 sequence: CASSLQQLANQPQHF. The CDR3 coding sequence is TGTGCCAGCAGCTTGCAACAGCTTGCGAATCAGCCCCAGCATTTT. The gene calls are TRBV5-5 and TRBJ1-5; unclear D gene. The CDR3 is 15 amino acids. Trimming took off 1 base at V and 4 bases at J, with 12 bases between the two ends. Per germline, CDR1 SGHKS and CDR2 YYEKEE (reference sequence).

This clonotype showed up many times. CDR3 in DNA: TGTGCCAGCAGCTCTTCAATAAGTTACAATGAGCAGTTCTTC. Residues: CASSSSISYNEQFF. This sequence joins TRBV7-9 and TRBJ2-1; D gene ambiguous. V gave up 4 bases and J gave up 4 bases, with 11 bases separating them. Germline V lookup: CDR1 SEHNR, CDR2 FQNEAQ (reference sequence). The CDR3 is 14 amino acids.

This clonotype was seen many times. The chain couples TRBV10-1 to TRBJ2-5; no definite D call. CDR1 and CDR2 (germline): WNHNN, SYGVQD (reference sequence). CDR3 length: 12 residues. V gave up 7 bases and J gave up 7 bases, with 13 bases separating them. The CDR3 nucleotides are TGCGCCAGCACCTACGGCCTGGGGACCCAGTACTTC. It translates to CASTYGLGTQYF.

Ten or more counts support this clonotype. This rearrangement joins TRBV7-6 to TRBJ2-1; perhaps TRBD2 as D (5 bases). Germline CDR1 and CDR2: SGHVS and FNYEAQ. The CDR3 loop spans 13 amino acids. V lost 4 bases and J 6 bases, leaving 10 bases between the germline ends. The CDR3 region has the DNA TGTGCCAGCAGCTATACTGGGAGCAATGAGCAGTTCTTC. As protein: CASSYTGSNEQFF.

As concerns this clonotype: This may stem from a read error, because a much larger clone lies one nucleotide away. This chain joins TRBV28 and TRBJ1-1; tentatively, D is TRBD1 (5 bases). Germline assignment: CDR1 MDHEN and CDR2 SYDVKM. The CDR3 covers 14 residues. Trimming removed 3 bases from V and 6 bases from J, with 14 bases in between. In DNA form, the CDR3 reads TGTGCCAGCAGTTTGCGGGGGGAGGATGCTGAAGCTTTCTTT. This sequence encodes CASSLRGEDAEAFF.